The 27 T cell receptor beta chains given below trace back to one sample, sequenced in a study of cytomegalovirus exposure and HLA in healthy donors. PCR used 60 Vbeta primers and 13 Jbeta primers. Sequencing used immunoSEQ multiplex PCR; TCRdb keeps in-frame clones, though not all of them. Here the sample spans 140,000 or so clones, 80% to 90% being singletons. Sequencing was done on a sample of PBMCs. Source of these receptors: a boy between 2 and 15 years old in good health and CMV-seronegative.

This clone turned up a few times. The chain joins TRBV6-1 to TRBJ1-4, with 7 bases matching TRBD1. Germline CDR1 is MNHNS and CDR2 is SASEGT. J was trimmed by 7 bases and V by 7 bases; bases with no gene match: 9. The CDR3 loop spans 14 amino acids. This CDR3 is CASNRRGPGEKLFF. The DNA of the CDR3 is TGTGCCAGCAACCGAAGGGGGCCGGGTGAAAAACTGTTTTTT.

The chain recombines TRBV9 with TRBJ1-1, with a weak D call TRBD1 (5 bases). The CDR3 is made up of 15 amino acids. Germline CDR1 and CDR2: SGDLS and YYNGEE. The V and J ends lost 2 bases and 0 bases respectively, with 11 bases between them. This CDR3 reads CASSVSGRMNTEAFF. CDR3 DNA: TGTGCCAGCAGCGTTTCAGGGCGCATGAACACTGAAGCTTTCTTT.

This sequence joins TRBV27 and TRBJ1-6; 8 bases fit TRBD1. J lost 0 bases, V lost 8 bases, and 6 bases had no gene match. The germline V gene has CDR1 MNHEY and CDR2 SMNVEV (reference sequence). CDR3 length: 16 residues. This chain's CDR3 is CASSGTGSSYNSPLHF. CDR3 sequence (DNA): TGTGCCAGCTCAGGGACAGGCAGCTCCTATAATTCACCCCTCCACTTT.

V is TRBV6-5 and J is TRBJ2-7; no clear D gene. Germline CDR1 and CDR2: MNHEY and SVGAGI. The germline V and J ends were trimmed by 5 bases and 2 bases, with 10 bases remaining between them. CDR3 length equals 13 residues. The DNA for the CDR3 is TGTGCCAGCAGTGCGGAGACGGCCTACGAGCAGTACTTC. Amino acids: CASSAETAYEQYF.

In its sample, this clone was seen once. This chain joins TRBV7-2 and TRBJ2-1; 8 bases match TRBD2. This CDR3 has 15 amino acids. Germline V lookup: CDR1 SGHTA, CDR2 FQGNSA. V was pared by 1 base and J by 5 bases, with 4 bases of the junction left unmatched. CDR3 in DNA: TGTGCCAGCAGCTTAGGGCGGGGGGTTGACAATGAGCAGTTCTTC. This gives the protein CASSLGRGVDNEQFF.

V is TRBV4-2 and J is TRBJ2-2; possibly TRBD1 for D (6 bases). Germline V gene sequence: CDR1 LGHNA, CDR2 YNFKEQ. CDR3 length: 15 residues. The V end lost 0 bases, the J end lost 3 bases, and 8 bases lay between the germline ends. The CDR3 nucleotides read TGTGCCAGCAGCCAAGACAGGGGTTACACCGGGGAGCTGTTTTTT. The encoded protein is CASSQDRGYTGELFF.

This clone came up a few times. The chain uses TRBV28 and TRBJ1-2, with D possibly TRBD1 on 6 matching bases. CDR3 length equals 16 residues. Germline V gene data show CDR1 as MDHEN and CDR2 as SYDVKM. The germline V and J ends were trimmed by 4 bases and 3 bases, with 18 bases remaining between them. Here the CDR3 DNA reads TGTGCCAGCAGTTCTGCGGTGGGGGGGCGCGACTATGGCTACACCTTC. It translates to CASSSAVGGRDYGYTF.

The chain has TRBV2 and TRBJ2-3, with TRBD1 identical over 7 bases. There are 14 residues in the CDR3. V dropped 4 bases and J dropped 0; count of bases not matched to a gene: 1. Germline V gene lookup returns CDR1 SNHLY and CDR2 FYNNEI. The DNA of the CDR3 is TGTGCCAGCAGTGTGACAGGGAGCACAGATACGCAGTATTTT. It encodes CASSVTGSTDTQYF.

This chain joins TRBV19 and TRBJ2-1; TRBD2 matches 8 bases. Germline-derived CDR1 and CDR2 are LNHDA and SQIVND (reference sequence). The CDR3 is 17 amino acids. V was pared by 2 bases and J by 6 bases, with 12 bases of the junction left unmatched. The CDR3 sequence: CASSIMGSGGFTNEQFF. DNA of the CDR3: TGTGCCAGTAGTATAATGGGGAGCGGGGGTTTTACCAATGAGCAGTTCTTC.

For the CDR3, the DNA is TGCAGTGCTAGATCTACTTCGCAGTTCTTC. Its translation: CSARSTSQFF. The chain employs TRBV20-1 and TRBJ2-1; no clear D gene. Germline-derived CDR1 and CDR2 are DFQATT and SNEGSKA (reference sequence). The CDR3 length is 10 residues. V lost 2 bases and J lost 12, with 8 bases in between.

V gene TRBV2 combines with J gene TRBJ1-1; TRBD1 might be the D (5 bases). Trimming took 10 bases from V and 3 from J, leaving 21 bases between them. Germline-derived CDR1 and CDR2 are SNHLY and FYNNEI. The CDR3 has 15 amino acids. The CDR3 DNA reads as TGTGCCACTAAGAGTCCAGGGCAGTCATACACTGAAGCTTTCTTT. It translates to CATKSPGQSYTEAFF.

The chain uses TRBV19 and TRBJ1-6; 11 nucleotides agree with TRBD1. Trimming removed 8 bases from V and 9 bases from J; junction bases left unmatched: 6. The germline V gene has CDR1 LNHDA and CDR2 SQIVND (reference sequence). This CDR3 has 14 amino acids. CDR3 bases: TGTGCCAGTGGGGGACAGGGGGATCGTTCACCCCTCCACTTT. Translated, it gives CASGGQGDRSPLHF.

This clone was found once. This chain links TRBV27 with TRBJ1-1; TRBD1 is a possible D gene (5 bases). Germline V gene sequence: CDR1 MNHEY, CDR2 SMNVEV (reference sequence). V gave up 6 bases and J gave up 4 bases, with 21 bases separating them. This CDR3 has 16 amino acids. The CDR3 spells CASRTLTTWQGTEAFF. CDR3 nucleotides: TGTGCCAGCAGAACCCTCACCACGTGGCAGGGCACTGAAGCTTTCTTT.

This rearrangement joins TRBV27 to TRBJ2-1; D unclear. V lost 5 bases to trimming and J lost 10 bases, with 9 bases between them. This CDR3 has 11 amino acids. From germline, CDR1 is MNHEY and CDR2 SMNVEV (reference sequence). The CDR3 here is CASSTSGEQFF. CDR3 DNA: TGTGCCAGCAGTACCTCCGGGGAGCAGTTCTTC.

The chain recombines TRBV28 with TRBJ1-2, with D uncertain. V was shortened by 9 bases and J by 2 bases, with 13 bases between the two germline ends. CDR3 length equals 13 residues. CDR1 and CDR2 (germline): MDHEN, SYDVKM. CDR3 in amino acids: CASTEPVNYGYTF. DNA of the CDR3: TGTGCCAGTACTGAGCCTGTCAACTATGGCTACACCTTC.

The chain links TRBV5-6 to TRBJ2-7, with TRBD1 identical over 9 bases. The germline CDR1 and CDR2 sequences are SGHDT and YYEEEE. This CDR3 has 17 amino acids. V lost 1 base, J lost 3 bases, and 11 bases stayed unmatched. This chain's CDR3 is CASSLSPPRDRDYEQYF. As DNA, the CDR3 is TGTGCCAGCAGCTTGTCCCCCCCGCGGGACAGGGACTACGAGCAGTACTTC. Drawing the rest from reference TRBV5-6 and TRBJ2-7, the complete variable domain is DAGVTQSPTHLIKTRGQQVTLRCSPKSGHDTVSWYQQALGQGPQFIFQYYEEEERQRGNFPDRFSGHQFPNYSSELNVNALLLGDSALYLCASSLSPPRDRDYEQYFGPGTRLTVT.

The V call is TRBV13, the J call TRBJ2-4; D perhaps matches TRBD2 (6 bases). The V gene's germline CDR1 is PRHDT and CDR2 FYEKMQ (reference sequence). Trimming took off 5 bases at V and 7 bases at J, with 9 bases between the two ends. The CDR3 totals 12 residues. The DNA for the CDR3 is TGTGCCAGCAGCCAGGGAGGTAACATTCAGTACTTC. Translating gives CASSQGGNIQYF. The variable domain in full, completed from reference TRBV13 and TRBJ2-4, reads AAGVIQSPRHLIKEKRETATLKCYPIPRHDTVYWYQQGPGQDPQFLISFYEKMQSDKGSIPDRFSAQQFSDYHSELNMSSLELGDSALYFCASSQGGNIQYFGAGTRLSVL.

This chain links TRBV6-5 with TRBJ1-2, with 8 bases fitting TRBD1. The length of the CDR3 is 13 residues. The J segment lost 4 bases and the V segment lost 5 bases, leaving 3 bases of the junction unmatched. Per the germline V gene, CDR1 is MNHEY and CDR2 is SVGAGI. The CDR3 sequence: CASSEGTGYGYTF. Written as DNA, the CDR3 is TGTGCCAGCAGTGAAGGGACAGGCTATGGCTACACCTTC.

V gene TRBV5-1 combines with J gene TRBJ2-2; 10 bases agree with TRBD1. J gave up 4 bases and V 5 bases, and 5 bases lay outside the gene matches. This CDR3 contains 15 residues. From germline, CDR1 is SGHRS and CDR2 YFSETQ. CDR3 protein: CASRGRTGGTGELFF. CDR3 DNA: TGCGCCAGCAGAGGGAGGACAGGGGGCACCGGGGAGCTGTTTTTT. Full variable domain (rest looked up from reference TRBV5-1 and TRBJ2-2): KAGVTQTPRYLIKTRGQQVTLSCSPISGHRSVSWYQQTPGQGLQFLFEYFSETQRNKGNFPGRFSGRQFSNSRSEMNVSTLELGDSALYLCASRGRTGGTGELFFGEGSRLTVL.

This chain connects TRBV6-4 to TRBJ2-3; possible D gene TRBD1, 5 bases. Germline V CDR1 and CDR2: MRHNA, SNTAGT. Trimming removed 3 bases at V and 2 bases at J, with 6 bases between. The CDR3 loop spans 13 amino acids. CDR3 coding DNA: TGTGCCAGCAGTGAACAGGTCACAGATACGCAGTATTTT. It codes for CASSEQVTDTQYF.

The rearrangement uses TRBV10-1 and TRBJ1-1, with 8 bases identical to TRBD1. The length of the CDR3 is 16 residues. V was clipped by 6 bases and J by 0 bases; unmatched bases: 9. The germline CDR1 and CDR2 sequences are WNHNN and SYGVQD (reference sequence). The CDR3 loop reads CASSPQGASMNTEAFF. The CDR3 DNA reads TGCGCCAGCAGCCCTCAGGGGGCTTCGATGAACACTGAAGCTTTCTTT.

In this sample, this clone turned up a few times. The V call is TRBV30, the J call TRBJ1-1, with D uncertain. Trimming stripped 4 bases from V and 5 bases from J, with 14 bases between. This CDR3 is 13 amino acids long. Germline V gene lookup returns CDR1 GTSNPN and CDR2 SVGIG (reference sequence). The CDR3: CAWTSGSYTEAFF. The CDR3 DNA reads as TGTGCCTGGACTTCAGGAAGTTATACTGAAGCTTTCTTT.

The chain links TRBV7-8 to TRBJ2-5; a weak D match, TRBD2 (6 bases). The germline gives CDR1 SGHVS, CDR2 FQNEAQ. The ends were cut back, 2 bases at V and 5 bases at J, with 21 bases in the middle. The CDR3 covers 17 residues. CDR3 protein: CASSLSRILGGFETQYF. For the CDR3, the DNA is TGTGCCAGCAGCTTATCGAGGATTCTCGGGGGATTCGAGACCCAGTACTTC. Supplemented by reference TRBV7-8 and TRBJ2-5, the full variable domain reads GAGVSQSPRYKVAKRGQDVALRCDPISGHVSLFWYQQALGQGPEFLTYFQNEAQLDKSGLPSDRFFAERPEGSVSTLKIQRTQQEDSAVYLCASSLSRILGGFETQYFGPGTRLLVL.

The V and J genes are TRBV7-3 and TRBJ2-1, with 9 bases lining up with TRBD2. This CDR3 comprises 16 residues. Germline V gives CDR1 SGHTA, CDR2 FQGTGA. J gave up 2 bases and V 2 bases, and 4 bases lay outside the gene matches. The CDR3 loop reads CASSLLASGTYNEQFF. The DNA of the CDR3 is TGTGCCAGCAGCTTATTGGCTAGCGGGACCTACAATGAGCAGTTCTTC.

CDR3 coding DNA: TGTGCCAGCAGGCCACTAGCGGGAGAGGGCGAGCAGTACTTC. It yields the protein CASRPLAGEGEQYF. The chain employs TRBV27 and TRBJ2-5, with 11 positions matching TRBD2. The J call may be incorrect, as the DNA end agrees better with TRBJ2-7. The CDR3 sequence is 14 residues long. Germline V gene sequence: CDR1 MNHEY, CDR2 SMNVEV (reference sequence).

The chain links TRBV6-5 to TRBJ2-7; 8 bases fit TRBD2. CDR3 length equals 12 residues. V trimming: 6 bases; J trimming: 6 bases; junction bases outside the gene matches: 4. Germline V CDR1 and CDR2: MNHEY, SVGAGI. In nucleotides, the CDR3 is TGTGCCAGCAGCCGGGGACTAGGCGAGCAGTACTTC. Protein sequence: CASSRGLGEQYF.

The rearrangement joins TRBV6-5 to TRBJ2-7, with D perhaps TRBD1 (6 bases). The CDR3 length is 14 residues. CDR1 is MNHEY and CDR2 is SVGAGI in the germline V gene. V was trimmed by 7 bases and J by 0 bases, leaving 13 bases between them. CDR3 sequence (DNA): TGTGCCAGCAATAAAGAAGGGGGCTCCTACGAGCAGTACTTC. It translates to CASNKEGGSYEQYF.